The entry that follows covers one T cell receptor (beta chain) sequence. The data were taken from a study of blood T cell repertoires in COVID-19. Study in general: Sources were T cells, B-cell-depleted T cells, or PBMCs; the material itself was cDNA or gDNA.

As processed by the authors: Reference gene primers were amplified, and this amplification served to estimate nucleated cell counts. Here immunoSEQ multiplex PCR was the method, and the copy in TCRdb shows in-frame clones only, minus some. V and J calls and clone size are as listed in that table; D and trimming were resolved from the DNA. The profile shows some 70,000 clones, 86% of them singletons. The V gene's germline CDR1 is SGHTA and CDR2 FQGTGA. This CDR3 comprises 14 residues. V lost 0 bases, J lost 5 bases, and 9 bases lay in between. The sequence was collected from a man between 25 and 39 years old with acute or convalescent COVID-19. V gene TRBV7-3 combines with J gene TRBJ2-3, with TRBD1 as a possible D gene (5 bases). The specimen was peripheral blood. The chain's CDR3 is CASSLTGARDTQYF. In DNA, the CDR3 is TGTGCCAGCAGCTTAACAGGGGCGCGAGATACGCAGTATTTT.